The 14 T cell receptor beta chains below all came from one sample that was sequenced in a study of blood T cell repertoires in COVID-19. Data came from immunoSEQ multiplex PCR; TCRdb stores just in-frame clones and leaves some out. The sample records some 160,000 clones, more than 80% being singletons. The sample taken for sequencing was peripheral blood. The receptors derive from a man aged 55 to 70 with acute or convalescent COVID-19.

V and J are TRBV30 and TRBJ1-5, with a weak D call TRBD1 (5 bases). Germline V gene sequence: CDR1 GTSNPN, CDR2 SVGIG (reference sequence). V was cut by 0 bases and J by 0 bases, with 6 bases left in between. This CDR3 contains 14 residues. The CDR3 DNA follows: TGTGCCTGGAGTGTCAGGGCTAGCAATCAGCCCCAGCATTTT. Amino acids: CAWSVRASNQPQHF.

The rearrangement joins TRBV5-1 to TRBJ2-2; D is unresolved. V lost 0 bases to trimming and J lost 5 bases, with 11 bases between them. CDR3 length: 15 residues. Per germline, CDR1 SGHRS and CDR2 YFSETQ. As DNA, the CDR3 is TGCGCCAGCAGCTTGGGAGACACCTCTACCGGGGAGCTGTTTTTT. Protein sequence: CASSLGDTSTGELFF.

The gene calls are TRBV19 and TRBJ1-3, with 9 nucleotides matching TRBD1. Germline V lookup: CDR1 LNHDA, CDR2 SQIVND (reference sequence). V gave up 5 bases and J gave up 0 bases; unmatched junction bases: 5. The CDR3 extends over 16 amino acids. CDR3 residues: CASSSQGASSGNTIYF. The CDR3 DNA reads as TGTGCCAGTAGTTCACAGGGGGCGAGCTCTGGAAACACCATATATTTT.

This clone is a singleton in its sample. The chain carries TRBV27 and TRBJ1-4; TRBD1 agrees at 9 bases. CDR3 length equals 17 residues. Germline V gene data show CDR1 as MNHEY and CDR2 as SMNVEV (reference sequence). With 0 bases clipped from V and 0 bases from J, the junction kept 2 bases outside the gene matches. In DNA, the CDR3 is TGTGCCAGCAGTTTATCGACAGGGGGGTCAACTAATGAAAAACTGTTTTTT. Its translation is CASSLSTGGSTNEKLFF.

This clone has just one count. The gene calls are TRBV5-1 and TRBJ2-2, with D uncertain. CDR1 SGHRS and CDR2 YFSETQ come from the germline V gene. The V gene lost 0 bases and the J gene lost 7 bases, with 4 bases spanning the gap. This CDR3 is 12 amino acids long. CDR3 protein: CASSLGGGELFF. The CDR3 DNA follows: TGCGCCAGCAGCTTGGGAGGCGGGGAGCTGTTTTTT.

The V gene is TRBV5-1, the J gene TRBJ2-3; D is undetermined. The CDR3 totals 14 residues. The V end was cut by 2 bases, the J end by 0 bases, with 7 bases between. In germline, CDR1 is SGHRS, CDR2 YFSETQ. This chain's CDR3 is CASSFRTSTDTQYF. The CDR3 coding sequence is TGCGCCAGCAGCTTCCGTACTAGCACAGATACGCAGTATTTT.

The V gene is TRBV7-9, the J gene TRBJ2-5, with D maybe TRBD2 (5 bases). CDR3 length: 14 amino acids. In germline, CDR1 is SEHNR, CDR2 FQNEAQ (reference sequence). V lost 3 bases and J 2 bases, leaving 10 bases between the germline ends. CDR3 DNA: TGTGCCAGCAGCTTGAGGGTTCAGCAAGAGACCCAGTACTTC. This gives the protein CASSLRVQQETQYF.

The J gene is TRBJ2-7, the V gene TRBV19; weak D call: TRBD1 (6 bases). The CDR3 length is 14 residues. The germline gives CDR1 LNHDA, CDR2 SQIVND (reference sequence). V lost 1 base, J lost 5 bases, and 12 bases lay in between. The CDR3 reads CASSIGNRADEQYF. The CDR3 DNA is TGTGCCAGTAGTATAGGTAACAGGGCTGACGAGCAGTACTTC.

The J gene is TRBJ1-2, the V gene TRBV27, with TRBD1 matching over 8 bases. The CDR3 length is 16 residues. The J segment lost 2 bases and the V segment lost 3 bases, leaving 8 bases of the junction unmatched. CDR1 is MNHEY and CDR2 is SMNVEV in the germline V gene (reference sequence). CDR3 region: CASSFLRTGINYGYTF. Written as DNA, the CDR3 is TGTGCCAGCAGTTTCCTCCGGACAGGGATAAACTATGGCTACACCTTC.

The rearrangement links TRBV6-5 to TRBJ1-6; D is perhaps TRBD1 (5 bases). The CDR3 runs to 16 residues. Trimming pared 0 bases from V and 6 bases from J, leaving 12 bases between. Looked up from germline, CDR1 is MNHEY and CDR2 is SVGAGI. In DNA form, the CDR3 reads TGTGCCAGCAGTTACTCCTCTCAGGGCCTTAATTCACCCCTCCACTTT. Its translation is CASSYSSQGLNSPLHF.

The V gene is TRBV5-4, the J gene TRBJ2-7, with TRBD1 matching over 12 bases. Germline trimming cut 4 bases from V and 6 bases from J; bases unmatched to any gene: 8. Germline-derived CDR1 and CDR2 are SGHNT and YYREEE (reference sequence). The CDR3 extends over 15 amino acids. The CDR3 region has the DNA TGTGCCAGCAGCCTCCCGGGACAGGGGGCTCTCGAGCAGTACTTC. Translated: CASSLPGQGALEQYF.

The chain combines TRBV5-1 with TRBJ2-4; TRBD1 agrees at 7 bases. Germline CDR1 and CDR2: SGHRS and YFSETQ. This CDR3 contains 13 residues. J gave up 5 bases and V 7 bases, and 6 bases lay outside the gene matches. The CDR3 is CASQGTDENIQYF. The CDR3, as DNA: TGCGCCAGCCAGGGGACAGACGAAAACATTCAGTACTTC.

This chain joins TRBV4-3 and TRBJ1-5; tentatively, D is TRBD1 (5 bases). The CDR3 has 14 residues. V lost 1 base, J lost 6 bases, and 10 bases lay in between. The germline CDR1 and CDR2 sequences are LGHNA and YSLEER. CDR3 region: CASSQVVGRQPQHF. CDR3 sequence (DNA): TGCGCCAGCAGCCAAGTTGTGGGGCGTCAGCCCCAGCATTTT.

This clone was detected once. The CDR3 region has the DNA TGTGCCAGCAGTTCAACGGTTACGCAGTATTTT. Its protein is CASSSTVTQYF. The gene calls are TRBV6-2 or TRBV6-3 and TRBJ2-3; D call uncertain. The ends were cut back, 4 bases at V and 8 bases at J, with 7 bases in the middle. Germline assignment: CDR1 MNHEY and CDR2 SVGEGT. CDR3 length equals 11 residues.